Listed here are 26 T cell receptor beta chains from one sample, sequenced in a study of Ad26.COV2.S vaccination and SARS-CoV-2 variants. Libraries were prepared by immunoSEQ multiplex PCR; TCRdb keeps only in-frame clonotypes and omits some of them. The data hold about 480,000 clones, with around 88% observed a single time. Treatment: over 15 received Ad26.COV2.S at low or high dose, single or two shots; five or six received placebo; per-sample allocation not given. The samples were gathered on day 63 after the first injection of vaccine or placebo. The material was peripheral blood, obtained in a trial of Ad26.COV2.S vaccine versus placebo. These receptors were taken from a person between 18 and 65 years old who received the Ad26.COV2.S COVID-19 vaccine or a placebo.

The genes are TRBV19 and TRBJ2-2, with TRBD1 matching 10 bases. CDR3 size: 14 residues. With 8 bases clipped from V and 7 bases from J, the junction kept 7 bases outside the gene matches. From germline, CDR1 is LNHDA and CDR2 SQIVND (reference sequence). The CDR3 sequence is CASDLTGGSGELFF. DNA for the CDR3: TGTGCCAGTGACTTGACAGGGGGCAGCGGGGAGCTGTTTTTT.

The rearrangement joins TRBV4-2 to TRBJ2-7, with 8 bases fitting TRBD1. This CDR3 has 15 residues. The germline V gene has CDR1 LGHNA and CDR2 YNFKEQ. J was trimmed by 5 bases and V by 0 bases; bases with no gene match: 6. The CDR3 DNA follows: TGTGCCAGCAGCCAAGAACCCGGACAGGGCCACGAGCAGTACTTC. It codes for CASSQEPGQGHEQYF.

The J gene is TRBJ2-2, the V gene TRBV27; D might be TRBD1 (5 bases). Germline lookup yields CDR1 MNHEY and CDR2 SMNVEV (reference sequence). V was pared by 5 bases and J by 3 bases, with 13 bases between. This CDR3 is 15 amino acids long. CDR3 amino acids: CASSRRGRDTGELFF. DNA for the CDR3: TGTGCCAGCAGTCGAAGGGGCAGGGACACCGGGGAGCTGTTTTTT.

V and J are TRBV6-4 and TRBJ1-1; D unresolved. CDR3 length: 13 amino acids. Trimming pared 4 bases from V and 0 bases from J, leaving 6 bases between. Germline CDR1 MRHNA, CDR2 SNTAGT. CDR3 loop: CASSVELNTEAFF. CDR3 in DNA: TGTGCCAGCAGTGTCGAGTTGAACACTGAAGCTTTCTTT.

The chain links TRBV4-2 to TRBJ1-6; D is unclear. Germline V gene lookup returns CDR1 LGHNA and CDR2 YNFKEQ. The length of the CDR3 is 15 residues. Trimming removed 1 base at V and 9 bases at J, with 13 bases between. The CDR3 sequence: CASSQVSLSGSPLHF. The DNA for the CDR3 is TGTGCCAGCAGCCAAGTTTCCCTGTCGGGTTCACCCCTCCACTTT.

A word on this clone: One end of the junction fails to match germline, which may point to a read error. The chain couples TRBV7-7 to TRBJ2-1; TRBD2 matches at 13 bases. The CDR3 contains 16 residues. Germline V gene lookup returns CDR1 SSHAT and CDR2 FNYEAQ (reference sequence). The CDR3 coding sequence is TGTGCTAGCAGCGCCGCACTAGCGGGAGGGCCGAATGAGCAGTTCTTC. Translating it yields CASSAALAGGPNEQFF. Together with reference TRBV7-7 and TRBJ2-1, the CDR3 gives the full variable domain: GAGVSQSPRYKVTKRGQDVTLRCDPISSHATLYWYQQALGQGPEFLTYFNYEAQPDKSGLPSDRFSAERPEGSISTLTIQRTEQRDSAMYRCASSAALAGGPNEQFFGPGTRLTVL.

V gene TRBV5-4 combines with J gene TRBJ2-1; maybe TRBD2 (6 bases). The germline V gene has CDR1 SGHNT and CDR2 YYREEE (reference sequence). Trimming shortened V by 5 bases and J by 10 bases, and 22 bases separated the two germline ends. The CDR3 loop spans 15 amino acids. CDR3 protein: CASRSGGASAREQFF. CDR3 bases: TGTGCCAGCAGGTCTGGAGGGGCCAGCGCACGGGAGCAGTTCTTC. The variable domain in full, with the rest retrieved from reference TRBV5-4 and TRBJ2-1, is ETGVTQSPTHLIKTRGQQVTLRCSSQSGHNTVSWYQQALGQGPQFIFQYYREEENGRGNFPPRFSGLQFPNYSSELNVNALELDDSALYLCASRSGGASAREQFFGPGTRLTVL.

The CDR3 sequence: CASSQPTGPASYF. In DNA form, the CDR3 reads TGTGCCAGCAGCCAACCGACAGGGCCAGCGTCGTACTTC. The rearrangement joins TRBV7-3 to TRBJ2-4, with 7 nucleotides matching TRBD1. Trimming cost V 5 bases and J 15 bases; bases outside gene matches: 13. Germline-derived CDR1 and CDR2 are SGHTA and FQGTGA. CDR3 length: 13 amino acids.

This clone has just one count. This chain joins TRBV18 and TRBJ2-5; no definite D call. The CDR3 has 12 amino acids. The V gene's germline CDR1 is KGHSH and CDR2 LQKENI. With 0 bases removed from V and 5 bases from J, the gap between germline ends came to 4 bases. The CDR3 here is CASSPPMETQYF. CDR3 nucleotides: TGTGCCAGCTCACCACCCATGGAGACCCAGTACTTC.

This clone was seen just once. This chain joins TRBV27 and TRBJ1-6; D gene unclear. This CDR3 contains 15 residues. Germline-derived CDR1 and CDR2 are MNHEY and SMNVEV (reference sequence). Trimming took off 1 base at V and 7 bases at J, with 11 bases between the two ends. CDR3 in amino acids: CASSLYAAMNSPLHF. CDR3 coding DNA: TGTGCCAGCAGTTTATACGCAGCTATGAATTCACCCCTCCACTTT.

This clone came up a few times. The rearrangement joins TRBV7-8 to TRBJ2-7, with D unresolved. Trimming took off 2 bases at V and 4 bases at J, with 6 bases between the two ends. CDR1 and CDR2 (germline): SGHVS, FQNEAQ. This CDR3 has 12 residues. The chain's CDR3 is CASSLPLYEQYF. In nucleotides, the CDR3 is TGTGCCAGCAGCTTACCCCTGTACGAGCAGTACTTC.

CDR3 region: CASSLLPVAEPQHF. The CDR3 nucleotides read TGTGCCAGCAGTCTCCTGCCGGTAGCGGAGCCCCAGCATTTT. The rearrangement joins TRBV28 to TRBJ1-5, with D unresolved. Germline V gene lookup returns CDR1 MDHEN and CDR2 SYDVKM. V gave up 5 bases and J gave up 8 bases, with 16 bases separating them. The CDR3 runs to 14 residues.

The chain combines TRBV19 with TRBJ1-4; 7 bases match TRBD1. V was pared by 6 bases and J by 5 bases, with 6 bases of the junction left unmatched. Looked up from germline, CDR1 is LNHDA and CDR2 is SQIVND (reference sequence). The CDR3 covers 14 residues. The CDR3 region has the DNA TGTGCCAGTAGGCCGGGACAGAAAAATGAAAAACTGTTTTTT. Translated: CASRPGQKNEKLFF.

The rearrangement uses TRBV6-5 and TRBJ2-1; tentative D call: TRBD1 (5 bases). This CDR3 region has 13 residues. The germline gives CDR1 MNHEY, CDR2 SVGAGI. V was cut by 2 bases and J by 7 bases, with 9 bases left in between. The CDR3 is CASSYGAKNEQFF. CDR3 DNA: TGTGCCAGCAGTTACGGGGCGAAGAATGAGCAGTTCTTC.

The gene calls are TRBV27 and TRBJ1-5; possible D gene TRBD1, 6 bases. The CDR3 spans 13 residues. CDR1 is MNHEY, CDR2 SMNVEV, per germline (reference sequence). With 4 bases removed from V and 7 bases from J, the gap between germline ends came to 11 bases. The CDR3 coding sequence is TGTGCCAGCAGTTACAGGGACCGGCAGCCCCAGCATTTT. Translating it yields CASSYRDRQPQHF.

The J gene is TRBJ2-7, the V gene TRBV7-9; 9 bases are shared with TRBD1. The J segment lost 2 bases and the V segment lost 5 bases, leaving 7 bases of the junction unmatched. Germline V gene data show CDR1 as SEHNR and CDR2 as FQNEAQ (reference sequence). CDR3 length: 15 residues. CDR3: CASSPGQGRPYEQYF. CDR3 bases: TGTGCCAGCAGCCCAGGACAGGGGAGGCCCTACGAGCAGTACTTC.

The chain joins TRBV11-2 to TRBJ1-6; weak D call: TRBD1 (5 bases). The CDR3 spans 18 residues. The germline V gene has CDR1 SGHAT and CDR2 FQNNGV. V was shortened by 5 bases and J by 1 base, with 18 bases between the two germline ends. The CDR3 sequence is CASSTGGGAGSYNSPLHF. CDR3 in DNA: TGTGCCAGCAGCACGGGTGGTGGGGCTGGATCCTATAATTCACCCCTCCACTTT.

The V call is TRBV19, the J call TRBJ1-2; D gene ambiguous. The CDR3 totals 15 residues. The germline V gene has CDR1 LNHDA and CDR2 SQIVND (reference sequence). V lost 6 bases and J 4 bases, leaving 18 bases between the germline ends. CDR3 protein: CASRPSGGEGYGYTF. In DNA form, the CDR3 reads TGTGCCAGTAGGCCATCGGGCGGGGAGGGCTATGGCTACACCTTC.

The rearrangement joins TRBV7-6 to TRBJ2-3; D uncertain. The CDR3 loop spans 13 amino acids. Germline CDR1 and CDR2: SGHVS and FNYEAQ. Trimming took off 1 base at V and 1 base at J, with 3 bases between the two ends. The CDR3 region is CASSLERTDTQYF. The CDR3 DNA is TGTGCCAGCAGCTTAGAGCGCACAGATACGCAGTATTTT.

This sequence joins TRBV19 and TRBJ1-5; possibly TRBD1 for D (5 bases). The V end was cut by 2 bases, the J end by 1 base, with 12 bases between. There are 16 residues in the CDR3. From germline, CDR1 is LNHDA and CDR2 SQIVND (reference sequence). The CDR3 sequence: CASSINRRESNQPQHF. The CDR3 DNA reads as TGTGCCAGTAGTATAAATCGCAGGGAGAGCAATCAGCCCCAGCATTTT. Filled out from reference TRBV19 and TRBJ1-5, the complete variable domain reads DGGITQSPKYLFRKEGQNVTLSCEQNLNHDAMYWYRQDPGQGLRLIYYSQIVNDFQKGDIAEGYSVSREKKESFPLTVTSAQKNPTAFYLCASSINRRESNQPQHFGDGTRLSIL.

The chain links TRBV16 to TRBJ1-1; D might be TRBD1 (6 bases). Germline V gene data show CDR1 as KGHSY and CDR2 as FQNENV. The CDR3 is 14 residues long. With 4 bases removed from V and 4 bases from J, the gap between germline ends came to 13 bases. CDR3: CASSPSGAGTEAFF. CDR3 in DNA: TGTGCCAGCAGCCCGTCGGGGGCCGGCACTGAAGCTTTCTTT.

This rearrangement joins TRBV30 to TRBJ1-1; D gene uncertain. The CDR3 consists of 20 residues. V lost 1 base and J 2 bases, leaving 29 bases between the germline ends. In germline, CDR1 is GTSNPN, CDR2 SVGIG (reference sequence). DNA of the CDR3: TGTGCCTGGAGTGCTCTGACCTTAATCCCGACCAACGATAATAACACTGAAGCTTTCTTT. It is translated as CAWSALTLIPTNDNNTEAFF.

The chain joins TRBV19 to TRBJ2-1; D is possibly TRBD1 or TRBD2 (7 bases each). Trimming cost V 5 bases and J 7 bases, with 15 bases left between them. Germline CDR1 LNHDA, CDR2 SQIVND (reference sequence). CDR3 length equals 14 residues. CDR3 loop: CASSEHRGGNEQFF. CDR3 sequence (DNA): TGTGCCAGTAGTGAACACAGGGGAGGGAATGAGCAGTTCTTC.

There are a few counts of this clone. CDR3 protein: CASSFQDGSLTPLHF. The CDR3 nucleotides are TGTGCCAGCAGCTTCCAGGATGGCTCATTGACACCCCTCCACTTT. The V gene is TRBV28, the J gene TRBJ1-6; D call uncertain. V lost 6 bases, J lost 11 bases, and 20 bases lay in between. The CDR3 is 15 amino acids. Germline CDR1 is MDHEN and CDR2 is SYDVKM.

The chain couples TRBV27 to TRBJ2-7; maybe TRBD2 (6 bases). The germline CDR1 and CDR2 sequences are MNHEY and SMNVEV (reference sequence). V was cut by 2 bases and J by 4 bases, with 9 bases left in between. The CDR3 runs to 13 residues. Written as DNA, the CDR3 is TGTGCCAGCAGTTTAGCGGGAAAATACGAGCAGTACTTC. Translation: CASSLAGKYEQYF.

The gene calls are TRBV28 and TRBJ2-3; the D gene is possibly TRBD1 (6 bases). The CDR3 spans 15 residues. V lost 6 bases and J 3 bases, leaving 16 bases between the germline ends. In germline, CDR1 is MDHEN, CDR2 SYDVKM. CDR3 protein: CASSRGGKRTDTQYF. The DNA of the CDR3 is TGTGCCAGCAGCAGAGGGGGAAAGAGGACAGATACGCAGTATTTT.